This TCR beta chain was identified in a study of blood T cells in healthy people across ages. Only a few counts were recorded for this clonotype. Its antigen is as yet unknown. Study conclusions and caveats: It was not known whether donors were CMV positive (a possible confounder of expanded clonotype changes). More naive CD4+ cells and higher diversity marked long-lived donors relative to aged donors.

This CDR3 contains 12 residues. V dropped 5 bases and J dropped 2 bases, with 10 bases sitting between them. Germline-derived CDR1 and CDR2 are DFQATT and SNEGSKA (reference sequence). A J-beta primer mix and a sample-barcoded 5' primer were used in a second PCR of about 6 to 12 cycles. From the 5' RACE reads, TCRdb called clonotypes with MiXCR, one entry per CDR3 protein. Of hundreds of thousands of distinct CDR3 sequences listed, roughly 25% were seen once; the top ten hold 8% to 10%. This same sample was also part of a study on T cells of mothers and their children. That report adds: Barcodes for each sample and 2-4 random nucleotides were added by the M1S primer used in the second PCR. No T cell clones of persistent microchimeric origin were detected.

The chain employs TRBV20-1 and TRBJ2-7; perhaps TRBD1 as D (5 bases). Sequencing was performed on blood. The source of this sequence is a boy younger than 18 in good health. CDR3: CSAGWGTYEQYF. The CDR3 DNA reads TGCAGTGCTGGCTGGGGCACCTACGAGCAGTACTTC.